These T cell receptor beta chains were read from a single sample in a study of T cell changes during pregnancy in multiple sclerosis. Profiled with immunoSEQ multiplex PCR; TCRdb holds only in-frame clones, not every one. The profile shows approximately 47,000 clones, around 94% of them singletons. The specimen comprised CD4+ T cells from peripheral blood mononuclear cells, sampled in the first trimester of pregnancy. The receptors shown here come from a female donor with multiple sclerosis, enrolled in a pregnancy study. Both conserved end residues are part of each CDR3. A D gene is named only where the DNA matches it firmly. Size is stated for part of the rows, as once, few or many counts, or as a class when the clone is expanded.

J gene,D gene,clone size,V gene,CDR3 DNA,CDR3 protein
TRBJ1-1,NA,NA,TRBV14,TGTGCCAGCAGCCCCTTGCTTGGGCGGGGGACTGAAGCTTTCTTT,CASSPLLGRGTEAFF
TRBJ2-2,TRBD2,NA,TRBV19,TGTGCCAGTAGGGGACTAGAGTTAATCGGTACCGGGGAGCTGTTTTTT,CASRGLELIGTGELFF
TRBJ2-3,NA,NA,TRBV19,TGTGCCAGTAGTATAGATCTTTGGGAGGAGGTGCAGTATTTT,CASSIDLWEEVQYF
TRBJ2-2,TRBD2,NA,TRBV4-1,TGCGCCAGCAGCCCAGGCGGACTAGCGGTCACCGGGGAGCTGTTTTTT,CASSPGGLAVTGELFF
TRBJ2-3,TRBD2,NA,TRBV7-7,TGTGCTAGCAGCGCAGCCCTCCTTCCTAGCGGGGGGCCAGATACGCAGTATTTT,CASSAALLPSGGPDTQYF
TRBJ1-4,NA,NA,TRBV6-5,TGTGCCAGCAGTTACTCGAGAGACACAAATGAAAAACTGTTTTTT,CASSYSRDTNEKLFF
TRBJ2-1,NA,NA,TRBV2,TGTGCCAGCAGTGAACAGTTGGAGCAGTTCTTC,CASSEQLEQFF
TRBJ1-5,NA,NA,TRBV6-5,TGTGCCAGCAGCCTACAGGGACAGCCCCAGCATTTT,CASSLQGQPQHF
TRBJ2-7,NA,NA,TRBV7-2,TGTGCCAGCAGCCGGACAACGTACGAGCAGTACTTC,CASSRTTYEQYF
TRBJ1-5,TRBD1,NA,TRBV30,TGTGCCTGGAGTGCCGGGACAGGGGCCGTTAGCAATCAGCCCCAGCATTTT,CAWSAGTGAVSNQPQHF
TRBJ2-7,TRBD1,NA,TRBV5-1,TGCGCCAGTAGTCGAGGGGACAGGGTAGGGTACGAGCAGTACTTC,CASSRGDRVGYEQYF
TRBJ2-3,TRBD1,NA,TRBV5-1,TGCGCCAGCAGCTTGGCGACCTCAGGGGGCTTGGATACGCAGTATTTT,CASSLATSGGLDTQYF
TRBJ2-7,NA,NA,TRBV4-1,TGCGCCAGCAGCCAAGGTCGTGGGGGGAGCTCCTACGAGCAGTACTTC,CASSQGRGGSSYEQYF
TRBJ1-4,NA,NA,TRBV2,TGTGCCAGCAGTCCCCCAGGGCAGGAAAAACTGTTTTTT,CASSPPGQEKLFF
TRBJ2-1,TRBD2,once,TRBV5-1,TGCGCCAGCAGCTTGGGACTAGCGGCTTACAATGAGCAGTTCTTC,CASSLGLAAYNEQFF
TRBJ1-2,NA,NA,TRBV15,TGTGCCACCAGCAGAGATCGAGGATACTATGGCTACACCTTC,CATSRDRGYYGYTF
TRBJ2-5,TRBD2,NA,TRBV7-8,TGTGCCAGCAGTGTCCTAGCGAGGGAGGGGACCCAGTACTTC,CASSVLAREGTQYF
TRBJ1-1,TRBD1,few,TRBV7-6,TGTGCCAGCACTCAGGGGGCGAACACTGAAGCTTTCTTT,CASTQGANTEAFF
TRBJ2-2,TRBD2,NA,TRBV5-1,TGCGCCAGCAGCTTGGAACGGGGGGGCGACACCGGGGAGCTGTTTTTT,CASSLERGGDTGELFF
TRBJ1-2,TRBD1,NA,TRBV5-4,TGTGCCAGCAGCGCCCGGGACAGCTATGGCTACACCTTC,CASSARDSYGYTF
TRBJ1-1,TRBD1,NA,TRBV2,TGTGCCAGCAGTACCGCTCAGGGACAGATGAACACTGAAGCTTTCTTT,CASSTAQGQMNTEAFF
TRBJ1-5,TRBD1,NA,TRBV5-1,TGCGCCAGCAGCTTGACGGCAGTTCAGGGGGCGGATCAGCCCCAGCATTTT,CASSLTAVQGADQPQHF